This T cell receptor beta chain originates from a study of shared clonotypes between healthy human individuals (dated by TCRdb to about 2020). Context from the whole study: A couple of women and a few men aged 18 to 49 years were included in the cohort. Different laboratories and diverse techniques were used to prepare libraries and sequence TCR repertoires, to increase sequencing depth and limit assay-specific biases. Between about 0.9 and 8.9 billion PBMCs per donor were obtained by leukapheresis. For each donor, three plates each were used for CD4 naive and CD4 memory, two plates were used for CD8 naive, and one plate was used for CD8 memory. To estimate repertoire size and how much clonotype sharing occurs between individuals, the study deeply sequenced the blood TCR repertoires of five healthy adults.

Using the deep immunoSEQ assay, multiplex PCR amplified TCR CDR3 regions from genomic DNA. For each cell subset, the extracted genomic DNA was distributed evenly across all wells of several immunoSEQ 96-well plates, and each plate served as one replicate. For sorted subsets, each replicate PCR was loaded with 200 ng genomic DNA, equivalent to about 30,000 T cell genomes. Purified libraries were measured with a Qubit 3.0 fluorometer, size-checked on a Bioanalyzer 2100, and measured again with the KAPA Library Quantification kit. Every immunoSEQ 96-well plate was sequenced on a dedicated single-read 150-cycle Illumina NextSeq 550 flow cell. The authors processed their data as follows. Because only junctional sequences without quality scores were contained in the immunoSEQ output, filtering matching that applied to full-length reads could not be performed. Sequences were annotated with PyIR, a Python wrapper for IgBLAST v1.9, using IMGT germline references to assign V/J genes and CDR3. Reads were filtered out if the reads had weak V/J assignments (E-value above 1e-6), no CDR3, stop codons, out-of-frame junctions, or ambiguous translated residues. V3J clonotypes were defined as sequences sharing an identical inferred V gene, J gene, and CDR3 amino acid sequence. To compute the percentage overlap between repertoires, the number of shared unique clonotypes was divided by the size of the smaller repertoire. Richness of each repertoire was evaluated using RTK rarefaction, the Chao1 estimator, and Recon v2.1 estimates of unobserved clonotypes. For all TCRbeta clonotypes obtained by the gDNA method from four donors, generation probabilities were computed with OLGA. As stored in TCRdb, this immuneACCESS dataset retains in-frame rearrangements with V and J assigned. A fraction of the clones does not appear; measured against another copy, unresolved V genes explain less than half of the discrepancy, and the remainder lacks a known reason. The V and J calls and clone size were taken over from that table, and D and trimming were inferred from the DNA. The sample table records around 690,000 clones; roughly 91% of these occur just once. 34% of the sample belongs to the ten largest clones.

Concerning this clone itself: This clone's antigen is unknown. No per-base quality is available; no much larger clone lies one base away.

The donors were healthy, HIV-negative adults with no recently reported acute infections or vaccinations. Every donor was a Caucasian adult residing in Nashville, Tennessee, USA. The CD8 memory samples were a combination of magnetically selected CD45RO+ cells and CCR7-negative CD45RA+ effector memory (TemRA) cells. Blood was obtained by leukapheresis, after which PBMCs were separated by Ficoll-Histopaque density gradient centrifugation and cryopreserved in liquid nitrogen vapor phase. Analytical flow cytometry was used to check the purity and quantity of each magnetically sorted T cell population. Genomic DNA was isolated from every sorted fraction and measured by UV absorbance on a Nanodrop 2000c. Trimming takes 3 bases off V and 0 bases off J; junction bases not matched to a gene: 4. According to the germline V gene, CDR1 reads MDHEN and CDR2 reads SYDVKM. Measured from the cysteine to the phenylalanine, the CDR3 is 15 residues long. The read is trimmed to its CDR3 DNA, 45 bases read in frame from base 1.

General study outcomes and caveats: Rarefaction of sorted-subset datasets indicated incomplete sequencing despite the large sequencing depth. Pairwise subsampling led to the expectation that sequencing depth would affect the degree of clonotype sharing among donors. Sampling was limited to blood, and TCR repertoires in tissue likely differ from TCR repertoires in blood. Sharing across four donors was observed for about 5% of naive CD4, 3.5% of naive CD8, 2% to 2.5% of memory CD4, and approximately 0.41% of memory CD8 clonotypes. Naive subsets generally had larger estimated clonotype richness than memory subsets did. The genetic and exposure-history diversity represented was limited by the small number of donors. Higher generation probabilities were observed for clonotypes shared by all four sorted-subset donors than for non-shared clonotypes.

The chain couples TRBV28 to TRBJ2-7, with 8 middle bases fitting TRBD2. The sequenced sample consisted of memory CD8+ T cells from PBMCs. The cell subset or site label, as the study defines it: CD45RO+ cells pooled with CCR7-negative TemRA cells. The clonotype comes from a man aged 18-30 years in good health. Some clones in this sample may be carry-over from other donors' samples. The CDR3 reads as follows: CASSLIAGLSYEQYF. The nucleotide sequence is TGTGCCAGCAGTTTGATAGCGGGACTCTCCTACGAGCAGTACTTC. The variable domain in full, with residues beyond the CDR3 obtained from the reference TRBV28 and TRBJ2-7 genes, is DVKVTQSSRYLVKRTGEKVFLECVQDMDHENMFWYRQDPGLGLRLIYFSYDVKMKEKGDIPEGYSVSREKKERFSLILESASTNQTSMYLCASSLIAGLSYEQYFGPGTRLTVT.